This T cell receptor (beta chain) was documented in a study of shared clonotypes between healthy human individuals. Study context: Per-donor plates numbered three CD4 naive, three CD4 memory, two CD8 naive and one CD8 memory.

This CDR3 region has 14 residues. V dropped 3 bases and J dropped 6 bases, with 11 bases sitting between them. Germline V CDR1 and CDR2: SEHNR, FQNEAQ (reference sequence). Caucasian adults residing in Nashville, Tennessee made up all the donors. The authors split each subset's genomic DNA evenly across several immunoSEQ plates. Only in-frame clones appear in the TCRdb table, and some are missing; sequencing was by immunoSEQ multiplex PCR. Of roughly 1,500,000 clones in the sample, around 98.5% are singletons; the top ten hold approximately 0.4%. The sequencing sample was made of naive CD4+ T cells sorted from blood. Sample subset: CD45RA+ positively selected. The chain uses TRBV7-9 and TRBJ1-4; D not certain. The source is a man aged 30 to 39 in good health. CDR3 protein: CASSLDVIHEKLFF. CDR3 bases: TGTGCCAGCAGCTTGGATGTGATACATGAAAAACTGTTTTTT.